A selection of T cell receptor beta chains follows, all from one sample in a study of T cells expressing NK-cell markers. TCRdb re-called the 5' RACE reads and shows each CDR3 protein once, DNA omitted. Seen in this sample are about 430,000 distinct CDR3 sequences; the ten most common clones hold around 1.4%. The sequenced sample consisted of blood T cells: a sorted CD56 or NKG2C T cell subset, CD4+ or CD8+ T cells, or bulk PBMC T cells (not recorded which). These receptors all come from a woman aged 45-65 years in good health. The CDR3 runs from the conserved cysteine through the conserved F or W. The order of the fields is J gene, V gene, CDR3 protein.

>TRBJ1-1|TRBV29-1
CSVEDQGAGTEAFF
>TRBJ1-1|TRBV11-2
CASSPGRQREAFF
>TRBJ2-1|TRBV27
CASSLKVPGLTNNEQFF
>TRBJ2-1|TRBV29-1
CSGADLGDEFF
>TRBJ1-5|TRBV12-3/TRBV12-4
CASSFPGANQPQHF
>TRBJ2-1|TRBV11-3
CASSSRFKGVGSSYNEQFF
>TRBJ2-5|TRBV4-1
CASSPPGLAGGQTQHF
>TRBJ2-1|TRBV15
CATSREVTGGIDEQFF
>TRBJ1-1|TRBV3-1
CASSRIGDTEAFF
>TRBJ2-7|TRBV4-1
CASSLNWGSGTSLEQYF
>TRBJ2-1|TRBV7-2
CASSPPGLAFNEQFF
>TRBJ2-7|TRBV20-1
CSGQGRRGREQYF
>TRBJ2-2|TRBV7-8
CATRQIGELFF
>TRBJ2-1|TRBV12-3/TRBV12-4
CASRGTSGRAQFF
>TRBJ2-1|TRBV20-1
CSARDSTPSSYNEQFF
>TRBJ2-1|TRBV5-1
CASSIHNEQFF
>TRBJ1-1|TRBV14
CASSQRAGTEAFF
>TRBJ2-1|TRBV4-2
CASSQEEASFDEQFF
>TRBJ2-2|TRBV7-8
CASSGGQGLTGELFF
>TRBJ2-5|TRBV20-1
CSARGQGEETQYF
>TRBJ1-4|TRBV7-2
CASSSRPVLGEKLFF
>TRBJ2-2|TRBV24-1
CATSDPGQGSGELFF
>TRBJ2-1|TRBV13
CASSLIRNNEQFF
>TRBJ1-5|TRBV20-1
CSATPGNNQPQHF
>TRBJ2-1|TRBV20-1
CSARVDRANEQFF
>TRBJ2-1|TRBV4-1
CASRPLGLTPRGFDEQFF
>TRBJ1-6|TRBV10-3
CAISPDGKSPLHF
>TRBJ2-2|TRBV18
CASSTPSGRNTGELFF
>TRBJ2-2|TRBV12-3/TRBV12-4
CASSLGSRGDTGELFF
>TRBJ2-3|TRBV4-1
CASSQFSLQGTDTQYF
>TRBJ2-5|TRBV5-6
CASSYGTGRETQYF
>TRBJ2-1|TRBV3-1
CASSPKGGRPRDEQFF
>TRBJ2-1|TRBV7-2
CASSASWGSEQFF
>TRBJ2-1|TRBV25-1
CASGPPGDSYNEQFF
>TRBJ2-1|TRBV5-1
CASSLGLAGPGGQFF
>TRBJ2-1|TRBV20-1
CSARTGVSEQFF
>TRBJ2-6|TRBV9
CASSPSGQGVIGANVLTF
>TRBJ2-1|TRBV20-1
CSARLPRDGPHNEQFF
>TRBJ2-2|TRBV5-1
CASSGGPNTGELFF
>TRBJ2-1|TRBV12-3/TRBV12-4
CASSRTGGLFF
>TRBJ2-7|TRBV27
CASKASGTTYEQYF
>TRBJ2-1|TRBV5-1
CASSLTNTGFYNEQFF
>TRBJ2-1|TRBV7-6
CASSLTESSYNEQFF
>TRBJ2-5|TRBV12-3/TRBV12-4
CASSLLVWETQYF
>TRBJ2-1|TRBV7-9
CASSPQGGLGGGNNEQFF
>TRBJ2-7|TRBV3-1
CASSPFSGIRWEQYF
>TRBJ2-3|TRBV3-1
CASSQQRDTQYF
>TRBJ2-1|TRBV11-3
CASRFTAGGGAYNEQFF
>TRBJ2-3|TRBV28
CASSAGGVADTQYF
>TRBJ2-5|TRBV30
CAWSLRTETQYF
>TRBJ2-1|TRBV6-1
CASGTSGTHKQFF
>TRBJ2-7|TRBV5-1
CASSLLTGTMGYEQYF
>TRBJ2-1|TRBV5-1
CATSPQGLGYNEQFF
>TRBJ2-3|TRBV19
CASSDASTDTQYF
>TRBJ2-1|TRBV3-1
CASSQGIANNEQFF
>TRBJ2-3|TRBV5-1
CASSFGLADTQYF
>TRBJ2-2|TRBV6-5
CASSYGDRVDTGELFF
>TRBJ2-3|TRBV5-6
CASSFPTGHTDTQYF
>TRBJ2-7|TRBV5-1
CASSSEGRGPYEQYF